This T cell receptor beta chain was identified during a study of blood T cell repertoires in COVID-19. Whole-study context: The United States, Italy and Spain were the sources of the acute and convalescent COVID-19 samples.

Germline-derived CDR1 and CDR2 are LGHDT and YNNKEL (reference sequence). V lost 5 bases to trimming and J lost 5 bases; unmatched junction nucleotides: 3. The CDR3 runs 14 residues. Ages ranged from about 18 to 89 years, with residence in about two dozen US areas. Allocation to cohorts depended on clinical history reported by the participants. A COVID-19 case had been met by exposed participants during the 2 weeks before study entry. Assay: immunoSEQ multiplex PCR; the TCRdb copy retains only in-frame clones and omits some. The data hold over 200,000 clones, with 85% to 90% observed a single time. The sample was PBMCs or T cells enriched from blood (not recorded which). The V gene is TRBV3-1 (or the pseudogene TRBV3-2), the J gene TRBJ1-6; TRBD1 matches at 7 bases. This clonotype originated in a man aged 25 to 45 who had been exposed to COVID-19. The CDR3 here is CASSGGQDNSPLHF. As DNA, the CDR3 is TGTGCCAGCAGCGGAGGACAGGATAATTCACCCCTCCACTTT.